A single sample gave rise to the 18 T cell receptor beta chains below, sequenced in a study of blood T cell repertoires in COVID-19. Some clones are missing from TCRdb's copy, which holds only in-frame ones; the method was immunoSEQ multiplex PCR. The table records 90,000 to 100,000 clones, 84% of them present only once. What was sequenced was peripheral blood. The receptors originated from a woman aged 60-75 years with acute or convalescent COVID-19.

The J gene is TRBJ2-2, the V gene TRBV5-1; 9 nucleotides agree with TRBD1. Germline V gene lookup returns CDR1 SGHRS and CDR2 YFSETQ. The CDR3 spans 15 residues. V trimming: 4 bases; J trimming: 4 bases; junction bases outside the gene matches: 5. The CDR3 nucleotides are TGCGCCAGCAGCAAGGGACAGGGCGGCACCGGGGAGCTGTTTTTT. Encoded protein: CASSKGQGGTGELFF.

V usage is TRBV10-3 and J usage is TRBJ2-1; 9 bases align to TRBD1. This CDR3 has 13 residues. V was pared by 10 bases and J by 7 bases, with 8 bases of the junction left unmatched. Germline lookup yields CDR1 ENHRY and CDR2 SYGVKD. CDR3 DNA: TGTGCCACATTGGACAGGGGTTTTAATGAGCAGTTCTTC. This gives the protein CATLDRGFNEQFF.

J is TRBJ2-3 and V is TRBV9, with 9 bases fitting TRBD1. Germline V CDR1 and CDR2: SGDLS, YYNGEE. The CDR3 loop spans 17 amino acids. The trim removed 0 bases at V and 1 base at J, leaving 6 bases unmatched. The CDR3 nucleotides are TGTGCCAGCAGCGTAGTAGACCGGACAGGGGGCACAGATACGCAGTATTTT. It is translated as CASSVVDRTGGTDTQYF.

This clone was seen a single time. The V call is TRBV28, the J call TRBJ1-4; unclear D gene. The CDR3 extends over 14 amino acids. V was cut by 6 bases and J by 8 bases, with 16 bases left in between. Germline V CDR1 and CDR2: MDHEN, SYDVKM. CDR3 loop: CASSPKGTIEKLFF. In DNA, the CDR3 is TGTGCCAGCAGCCCGAAAGGTACTATCGAAAAACTGTTTTTT.

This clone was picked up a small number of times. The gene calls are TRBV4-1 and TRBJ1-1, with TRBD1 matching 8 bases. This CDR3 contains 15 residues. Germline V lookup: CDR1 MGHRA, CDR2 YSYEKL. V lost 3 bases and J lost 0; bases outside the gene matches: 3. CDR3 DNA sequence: TGCGCCAGCAGCCAGAGACAGGGGCTGAACACTGAAGCTTTCTTT. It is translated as CASSQRQGLNTEAFF.

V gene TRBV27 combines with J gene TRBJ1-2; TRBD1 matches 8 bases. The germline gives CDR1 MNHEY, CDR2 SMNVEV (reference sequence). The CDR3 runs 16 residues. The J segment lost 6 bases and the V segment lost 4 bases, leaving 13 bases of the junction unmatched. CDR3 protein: CASSSTATTGVNGYTF. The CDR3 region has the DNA TGTGCCAGCAGTTCTACGGCTACGACAGGGGTAAATGGCTACACCTTC.

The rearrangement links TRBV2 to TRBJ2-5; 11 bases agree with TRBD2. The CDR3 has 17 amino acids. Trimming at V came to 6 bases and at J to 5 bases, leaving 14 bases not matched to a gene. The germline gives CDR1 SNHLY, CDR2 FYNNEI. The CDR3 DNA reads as TGTGCCAGCAGACCTGTGACTAGCGGGGTGGATTCGGAGACCCAGTACTTC. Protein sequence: CASRPVTSGVDSETQYF.

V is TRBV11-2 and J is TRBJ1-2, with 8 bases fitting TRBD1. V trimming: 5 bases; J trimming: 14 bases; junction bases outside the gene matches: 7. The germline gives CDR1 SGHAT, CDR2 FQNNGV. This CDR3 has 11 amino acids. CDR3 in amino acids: CASSLGQGATF. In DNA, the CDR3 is TGTGCCAGCAGCCTCGGACAGGGAGCTACCTTC.

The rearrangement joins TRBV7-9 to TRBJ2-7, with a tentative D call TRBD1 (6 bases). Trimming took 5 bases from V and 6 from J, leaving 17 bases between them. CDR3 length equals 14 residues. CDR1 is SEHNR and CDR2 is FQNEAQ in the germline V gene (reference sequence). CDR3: CASSAGWGRSEQYF. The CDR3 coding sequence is TGTGCCAGCAGCGCTGGGTGGGGGCGTTCCGAGCAGTACTTC.

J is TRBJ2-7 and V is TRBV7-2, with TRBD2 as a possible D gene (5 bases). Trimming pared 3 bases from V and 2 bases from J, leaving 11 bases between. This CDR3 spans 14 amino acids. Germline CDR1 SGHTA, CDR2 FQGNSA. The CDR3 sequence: CASSLVGAAYEQYF. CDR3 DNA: TGTGCCAGCAGCTTGGTGGGAGCCGCCTACGAGCAGTACTTC.

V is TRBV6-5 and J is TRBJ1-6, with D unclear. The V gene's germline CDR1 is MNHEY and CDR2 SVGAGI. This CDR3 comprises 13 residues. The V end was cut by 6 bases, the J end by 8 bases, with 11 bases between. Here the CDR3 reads CASSRSEDSPLHF. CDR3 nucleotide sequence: TGTGCCAGCAGCCGATCAGAGGATTCACCCCTCCACTTT.

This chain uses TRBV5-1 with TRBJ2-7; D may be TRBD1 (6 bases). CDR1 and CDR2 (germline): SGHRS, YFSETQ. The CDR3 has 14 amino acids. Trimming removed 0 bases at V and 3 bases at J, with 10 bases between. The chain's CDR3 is CASSLEQGYYEQYF. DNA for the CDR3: TGCGCCAGCAGCTTGGAGCAGGGGTACTACGAGCAGTACTTC.

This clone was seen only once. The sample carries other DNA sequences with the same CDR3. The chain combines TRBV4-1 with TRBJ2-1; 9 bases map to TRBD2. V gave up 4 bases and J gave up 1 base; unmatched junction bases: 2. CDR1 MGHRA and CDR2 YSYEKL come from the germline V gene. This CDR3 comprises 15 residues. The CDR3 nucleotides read TGCGCCAGCAGCCCCGGACTAGCGTCCTACAATGAGCAGTTCTTC. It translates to CASSPGLASYNEQFF.

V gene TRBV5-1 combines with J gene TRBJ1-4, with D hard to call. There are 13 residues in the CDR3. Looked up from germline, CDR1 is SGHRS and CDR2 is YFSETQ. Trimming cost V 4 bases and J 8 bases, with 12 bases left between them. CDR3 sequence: CASSKERREKLFF. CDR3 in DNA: TGCGCCAGCAGCAAAGAGCGGCGAGAAAAACTGTTTTTT.

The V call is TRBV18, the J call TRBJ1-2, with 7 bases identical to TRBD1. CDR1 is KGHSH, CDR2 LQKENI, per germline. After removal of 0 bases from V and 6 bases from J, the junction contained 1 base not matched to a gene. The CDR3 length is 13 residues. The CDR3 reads CASSPPGGDGYTF. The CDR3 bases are TGTGCCAGCTCACCACCAGGGGGCGATGGCTACACCTTC.

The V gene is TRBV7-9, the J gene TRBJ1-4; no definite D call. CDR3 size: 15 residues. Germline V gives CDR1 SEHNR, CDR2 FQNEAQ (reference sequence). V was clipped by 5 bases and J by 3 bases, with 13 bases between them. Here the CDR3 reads CASSQDGGANEKLFF. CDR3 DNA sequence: TGTGCCAGCAGCCAGGACGGCGGGGCTAATGAAAAACTGTTTTTT. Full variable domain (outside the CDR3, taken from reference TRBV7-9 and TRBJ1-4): DTGVSQNPRHKITKRGQNVTFRCDPISEHNRLYWYRQTLGQGPEFLTYFQNEAQLEKSRLLSDRFSAERPKGSFSTLEIQRTEQGDSAMYLCASSQDGGANEKLFFGSGTQLSVL.

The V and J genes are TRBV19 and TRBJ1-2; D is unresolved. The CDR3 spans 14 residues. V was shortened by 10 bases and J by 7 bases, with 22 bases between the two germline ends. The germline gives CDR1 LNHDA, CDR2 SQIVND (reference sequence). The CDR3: CATRQSTAMGGYTF. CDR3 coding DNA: TGTGCCACCAGGCAATCCACAGCCATGGGTGGCTACACCTTC.

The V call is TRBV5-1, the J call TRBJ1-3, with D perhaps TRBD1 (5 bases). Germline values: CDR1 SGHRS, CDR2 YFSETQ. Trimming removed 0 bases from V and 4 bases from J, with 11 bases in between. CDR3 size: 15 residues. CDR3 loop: CASSLEAGRGNTIYF. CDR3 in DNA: TGCGCCAGCAGCTTGGAAGCAGGGCGAGGAAACACCATATATTTT.